The 21 T cell receptor beta chains listed next were all sequenced from one sample in a study of cytomegalovirus exposure and HLA in healthy donors. Primers: 60 Vbeta forward and 13 Jbeta reverse. The table came from immunoSEQ multiplex PCR; TCRdb's copy has only in-frame clones and leaves some out. This table has approximately 160,000 clones, roughly 80% appearing once. The sequencing input was PBMCs. The receptors shown here come from a male donor in good health and CMV-seronegative.

Only a few counts were recorded for this clone. The rearrangement joins TRBV27 to TRBJ1-1; 10 bases are a match to TRBD1. The CDR3 has 13 amino acids. After removal of 6 bases from V and 4 bases from J, the junction contained 2 bases not matched to a gene. In germline, CDR1 is MNHEY, CDR2 SMNVEV (reference sequence). CDR3 sequence reads: CASRTGGVTEAFF. CDR3 coding DNA: TGTGCCAGCAGGACAGGGGGCGTCACTGAAGCTTTCTTT.

The gene calls are TRBV11-2 and TRBJ1-6, with no clear D. CDR1 is SGHAT, CDR2 FQNNGV, per germline. The CDR3 contains 13 residues. The germline V and J ends were trimmed by 4 bases and 7 bases, with 8 bases remaining between them. This CDR3 is CASSSSRNSPLHF. CDR3 sequence (DNA): TGTGCCAGCAGCTCGAGTCGAAATTCACCCCTCCACTTT.

The chain has TRBV28 and TRBJ1-5, with 9 bases identical to TRBD1. Germline V gene sequence: CDR1 MDHEN, CDR2 SYDVKM. Trimming took 6 bases from V and 2 from J; bases not matched to a gene: 8. This CDR3 comprises 16 residues. The CDR3: CASSVETGGGNQPQHF. The DNA of the CDR3 is TGTGCCAGCAGCGTAGAAACAGGGGGCGGCAATCAGCCCCAGCATTTT. The variable domain in full, with the rest retrieved from reference TRBV28 and TRBJ1-5, is DVKVTQSSRYLVKRTGEKVFLECVQDMDHENMFWYRQDPGLGLRLIYFSYDVKMKEKGDIPEGYSVSREKKERFSLILESASTNQTSMYLCASSVETGGGNQPQHFGDGTRLSIL.

The chain uses TRBV12-5 and TRBJ2-2, with 10 bases lining up with TRBD2. Germline values: CDR1 LGHNT, CDR2 FRNRAP. With 5 bases clipped from V and 5 bases from J, the junction kept 2 bases outside the gene matches. This CDR3 spans 14 amino acids. The CDR3 is CASGLAGVTGELFF. The DNA for the CDR3 is TGTGCTAGTGGTCTAGCGGGAGTTACCGGGGAGCTGTTTTTT.

This clone was seen a few times. This chain joins TRBV2 and TRBJ1-3; TRBD1 matches 7 bases. In germline, CDR1 is SNHLY, CDR2 FYNNEI. The CDR3 contains 13 residues. The trim removed 4 bases at V and 5 bases at J, leaving 2 bases unmatched. CDR3 nucleotides: TGTGCCAGCAGTGGGACAGGAAGAAACACCATATATTTT. The encoded protein is CASSGTGRNTIYF.

The DNA of the CDR3 is TGTGCCAGCAGTTATTCTAGCGGGATGCTGTACGAGCAGTACTTC. Translated: CASSYSSGMLYEQYF. The chain employs TRBV6-7 and TRBJ2-7; 9 nucleotides line up with TRBD2. TRBV6-7 carries the ORF label, with uncertain function. This CDR3 contains 15 residues. V lost 3 bases and J lost 4; bases outside the gene matches: 7.

The chain employs TRBV28 and TRBJ2-4, with 8 bases matching TRBD1. CDR3 length: 16 residues. After removal of 5 bases from V and 1 base from J, the junction contained 7 bases not matched to a gene. The germline V gene has CDR1 MDHEN and CDR2 SYDVKM. The CDR3 is CASSARQGRAKNIQYF. As DNA, the CDR3 is TGTGCCAGCAGTGCCAGACAGGGGAGGGCCAAAAACATTCAGTACTTC.

This chain connects TRBV10-3 to TRBJ2-7, with D unresolved. CDR3 size: 12 residues. CDR1 and CDR2 (germline): ENHRY, SYGVKD. V shed 5 bases and J shed 3 bases, with 8 bases lying between them. The CDR3 sequence: CAISPDNYEQYF. As DNA, the CDR3 is TGTGCCATCAGTCCCGACAACTACGAGCAGTACTTC.

The J gene is TRBJ2-2, the V gene TRBV7-3, with D perhaps matching TRBD2 (6 bases). Germline lookup yields CDR1 SGHTA and CDR2 FQGTGA. The CDR3 runs to 12 residues. The V end lost 8 bases, the J end lost 3 bases, and 7 bases lay between the germline ends. CDR3 nucleotide sequence: TGTGCCAGCGGGACTTACACCGGGGAGCTGTTTTTT. This encodes CASGTYTGELFF. Full variable domain (rest looked up from reference TRBV7-3 and TRBJ2-2): GAGVSQTPSNKVTEKGKYVELRCDPISGHTALYWYRQSLGQGPEFLIYFQGTGAADDSGLPNDRFFAVRPEGSVSTLKIQRTERGDSAVYLCASGTYTGELFFGEGSRLTVL.

The CDR3 reads CASTGRYGYTF. The CDR3, as DNA: TGTGCCAGCACAGGGCGGTACGGCTACACCTTC. The chain combines TRBV9 with TRBJ1-2; maybe TRBD1 (5 bases). V was pared by 6 bases and J by 8 bases, with 11 bases between. Germline V gene sequence: CDR1 SGDLS, CDR2 YYNGEE. The CDR3 covers 11 residues.

CDR3 bases: TGTGCCAGCAGCTTGTTTGCGGATAATGAAAAACTGTTTTTT. Translated: CASSLFADNEKLFF. J is TRBJ1-4 and V is TRBV5-4; no clear D. V gave up 1 base and J gave up 4 bases, with 8 bases separating them. Germline V lookup: CDR1 SGHNT, CDR2 YYREEE (reference sequence). The CDR3 loop spans 14 amino acids.

This clone came up a few times. V and J are TRBV25-1 and TRBJ1-1; no clear D. Germline V gene lookup returns CDR1 MGHDK and CDR2 SYGVNS. This CDR3 contains 14 residues. Trimming took off 7 bases at V and 7 bases at J, with 19 bases between the two ends. The CDR3 DNA follows: TGTGCCAGCATGGGGAGTGGGCCTCTCGATGAAGCTTTCTTT. This sequence encodes CASMGSGPLDEAFF.

V usage is TRBV7-9 and J usage is TRBJ2-5, with TRBD1 as a possible D gene (6 bases). Deletions cut 4 bases from V and 5 bases from J, with 17 bases between. CDR3 size: 15 residues. Germline V gene lookup returns CDR1 SEHNR and CDR2 FQNEAQ (reference sequence). The DNA of the CDR3 is TGTGCCAGCAGCTATCAACAGGGCCCCTTGGAGACCCAGTACTTC. Translating gives CASSYQQGPLETQYF.

The chain has TRBV18 and TRBJ1-1, with 8 bases lining up with TRBD1. The germline V gene encodes CDR1 KGHSH and CDR2 LQKENI. The CDR3 spans 14 residues. Trimming took 2 bases from V and 3 from J; bases not matched to a gene: 2. The CDR3 sequence: CASSPTTGDTEAFF. Here the CDR3 DNA reads TGTGCCAGCTCACCAACGACAGGGGACACTGAAGCTTTCTTT.

The chain combines TRBV6-6 with TRBJ1-4; 8 nucleotides agree with TRBD1. The CDR3 is 15 residues long. Germline assignment: CDR1 MNHNY and CDR2 SVGAGI (reference sequence). After removal of 1 base from V and 5 bases from J, the junction contained 3 bases not matched to a gene. The CDR3 region has the DNA TGTGCCAGCAGTTACTTTGGGACAGGAAATGAAAAACTGTTTTTT. Translation gives CASSYFGTGNEKLFF.

The V gene is TRBV7-3, the J gene TRBJ2-7; D gene uncertain. This CDR3 region has 13 residues. Looked up from germline, CDR1 is SGHTA and CDR2 is FQGTGA. The V gene lost 1 base and the J gene lost 5 bases, with 9 bases spanning the gap. CDR3 DNA: TGTGCCAGCAGCTTAAGGGCCGGTAACGAGCAGTACTTC. This encodes CASSLRAGNEQYF.

V and J are TRBV4-2 and TRBJ2-5, with 10 positions matching TRBD2. Germline V gene sequence: CDR1 LGHNA, CDR2 YNFKEQ. V shed 4 bases, J shed 4 bases, and the junction held 9 bases outside the gene matches. This CDR3 has 16 residues. CDR3 nucleotides: TGTGCCAGCAGCCCAGTAGCGGGAGGAGGGGGAGAGACCCAGTACTTC. Translated, it gives CASSPVAGGGGETQYF.

This rearrangement joins TRBV29-1 to TRBJ1-5; 7 bases are shared with TRBD1. Germline lookup yields CDR1 SQVTM and CDR2 ANQGSEA. Trimming took 7 bases from V and 7 from J; bases not matched to a gene: 10. This CDR3 comprises 13 residues. The CDR3 DNA is TGCAGCGCTTCCGACAGGGATAACCAGCCCCAGCATTTT. Its translation: CSASDRDNQPQHF.

The rearrangement uses TRBV7-9 and TRBJ2-3; TRBD1 might be the D (6 bases). Trimming stripped 5 bases from V and 2 bases from J, with 14 bases between. This CDR3 region has 15 residues. Germline CDR1 is SEHNR and CDR2 is FQNEAQ (reference sequence). CDR3 DNA: TGTGCCAGCAGCCCAGGGGCACACACCACAGATACGCAGTATTTT. Protein sequence: CASSPGAHTTDTQYF.

The chain carries TRBV10-3 and TRBJ2-5; 10 bases line up with TRBD2. Germline CDR1 reads ENHRY; CDR2 reads SYGVKD. This CDR3 is 16 amino acids long. V lost 2 bases, J lost 4 bases, and 7 bases stayed unmatched. CDR3 coding DNA: TGTGCCATCAGTGAGCGGGCTAGCGGGAGTATAGAGACCCAGTACTTC. Its protein product is CAISERASGSIETQYF.

The gene calls are TRBV28 and TRBJ2-7, with TRBD1 identical over 12 bases. There are 19 residues in the CDR3. CDR1 and CDR2 (germline): MDHEN, SYDVKM. V shed 3 bases, J shed 1 base, and the junction held 13 bases outside the gene matches. The CDR3 nucleotides are TGTGCCAGCAGTTTTCCCCTAACCGGGACAGGGGGCGCATCCTACGAGCAGTACTTC. Protein: CASSFPLTGTGGASYEQYF.